This T cell receptor (beta chain) originates from a study of T cells in Graves' hyperthyroidism and ophthalmopathy. The CDR3 regions of TCR beta were amplified from RNA transcripts. The HTBI primer set was used in a first-round RT-PCR of the TCR CDR3. TCRdb fed the multiplex PCR reads into MiXCR, producing one record per CDR3 protein. The sample contains hundreds of thousands of distinct CDR3 sequences, under 15% of which appear only once. J lost 4 bases, V lost 1 base, and 14 bases had no gene match. The length of the CDR3 is 18 residues. From germline, CDR1 is SGHAT and CDR2 FQNNGV. This clonotype was seen at least ten times.

The rearrangement links TRBV11-2 to TRBJ1-1, with TRBD1 matching over 8 bases. The source of this sequence is a man between 18 and 29 years old with Graves' ophthalmopathy. The sample comprised blood. The CDR3 sequence is CASSLALGRGLDGTEAFF. The CDR3 DNA follows: TGTGCCAGCAGCTTAGCCCTGGGCAGGGGGCTGGATGGCACTGAAGCTTTCTTT.